These 10 T cell receptor beta chains were all obtained from the same sample, sequenced in a study of identical twins. TCRdb redid the calling of the 5' RACE reads with MiXCR, one entry per CDR3 protein. Here the sample spans around 490,000 distinct CDR3 sequences, 13% to 15% being singletons. A further study also used this sample, focusing on yellow fever vaccine responses in identical twins.

Sequencing used CD4+ T cells sorted from blood. These receptor sequences come from a woman between 18 and 29 years old in good health.

This clonotype was seen more than once but under ten times. The chain is built from TRBV14 and TRBJ2-2; the match to TRBD2 covers 7 bases. This CDR3 is built from 15 residues. Trimming cost V 2 bases and J 5 bases; bases outside gene matches: 5. From germline, CDR1 is SGHDN and CDR2 FVKESK. As DNA, the CDR3 is TGTGCCAGCAGCCAACAACTCGGGGGGACCGGGGAGCTGTTTTTT. Translating gives CASSQQLGGTGELFF.

This clonotype has more than one count but fewer than ten. The chain combines TRBV4-1 with TRBJ2-2; 10 positions agree with TRBD2. The CDR3 is 16 amino acids. Germline values: CDR1 MGHRA, CDR2 YSYEKL. The ends lost 1 base at V and 6 bases at J; junction bases unmatched: 5. The CDR3 sequence is CASSQVSGGKPGELFF. CDR3 bases: TGCGCCAGCAGCCAAGTTAGCGGGGGGAAACCCGGGGAGCTGTTTTTT.

CDR3: CASRAGPTNNNEQFF. CDR3 in DNA: TGTGCCAGCCGAGCGGGTCCCACAAATAACAATGAGCAGTTCTTC. The rearrangement uses TRBV28 and TRBJ2-1, with a tentative D call TRBD2 (6 bases). Per the germline V gene, CDR1 is MDHEN and CDR2 is SYDVKM. This CDR3 is 15 amino acids long. V was cut by 8 bases and J by 5 bases, with 19 bases left in between.

There are a few counts of this clonotype. The chain employs TRBV2 and TRBJ1-2; D is ambiguous. Germline-derived CDR1 and CDR2 are SNHLY and FYNNEI. Trimming left V 3 bases short and J 0 bases short, with 11 bases between. CDR3 length equals 15 residues. The CDR3 DNA reads as TGTGCCAGCAGTGAGGGGTCAGTTACTAACTATGGCTACACCTTC. Translating it yields CASSEGSVTNYGYTF.

This clonotype occurred a few times. DNA of the CDR3: TGTGCCAGCAGCCAGGGACAGGCAAGAGAGACCCAGTACTTC. It yields the protein CASSQGQARETQYF. The chain combines TRBV6-1 with TRBJ2-5; 8 bases line up with TRBD1. Trimming took 6 bases from V and 4 from J; bases not matched to a gene: 7. CDR1 MNHNS and CDR2 SASEGT come from the germline V gene. CDR3 length: 14 amino acids.

The chain uses TRBV24-1 and TRBJ2-1; 8 bases are a match to TRBD2. This CDR3 is 16 amino acids long. Per germline, CDR1 KGHDR and CDR2 SFDVKD. Trimming took 0 bases from V and 0 from J; bases not matched to a gene: 0. Here the CDR3 DNA reads TGTGCCACCAGTGATTTGCGGGGGGGCTCCTACAATGAGCAGTTCTTC. It encodes CATSDLRGGSYNEQFF.

This sequence joins TRBV11-2 and TRBJ2-7; D gene ambiguous. Germline lookup yields CDR1 SGHAT and CDR2 FQNNGV. The CDR3 loop spans 17 amino acids. CDR3 loop: CVSSPSAWGFLSYEQYV. The CDR3 DNA follows: TGTGTCAGCAGCCCATCTGCATGGGGTTTTCTTTCCTACGAGCAGTACGTC.

This clonotype came up a few times. J is TRBJ2-5 and V is TRBV10-3; tentatively, D is TRBD1 (5 bases). Trimming removed 2 bases from V and 5 bases from J, with 6 bases in between. The CDR3 length is 12 residues. Per germline, CDR1 ENHRY and CDR2 SYGVKD. The CDR3 nucleotides read TGTGCCATCAGTGAGAACAGGGAGACCCAGTACTTC. Protein: CAISENRETQYF.

This clonotype was found a few times. J is TRBJ2-6 and V is TRBV2; D is uncertain. The length of the CDR3 is 13 residues. V gave up 7 bases and J gave up 4 bases, with 8 bases separating them. The germline gives CDR1 SNHLY, CDR2 FYNNEI. The CDR3 region is CASTFSGANVLTF. The CDR3, as DNA: TGTGCCAGCACCTTTTCGGGGGCCAACGTCCTGACTTTC.

This clonotype was counted at least ten times. The chain employs TRBV29-1 and TRBJ2-3, with D possibly being TRBD2 (6 bases). The germline V and J ends were trimmed by 7 bases and 3 bases, with 14 bases remaining between them. The CDR3 loop spans 13 amino acids. Germline V gives CDR1 SQVTM, CDR2 ANQGSEA. The CDR3 is CSAGTRLTDTQYF. DNA of the CDR3: TGCAGCGCCGGGACTCGTCTTACAGATACGCAGTATTTT.